The 31 T cell receptor beta chains below all came from one sample that was sequenced in a study of cytomegalovirus exposure and HLA in healthy donors. The primer mix had 60 Vbeta and 13 Jbeta primers. Sequenced by immunoSEQ multiplex PCR; TCRdb stores in-frame clones only, minus some. The data contain 100,000 to 150,000 clones, approximately 17% of them singletons. Specimen: PBMCs. All receptors derive from a female donor in good health and CMV-seropositive.

This clone has just a few counts. This chain joins TRBV15 and TRBJ2-1; 11 bases line up with TRBD2. V gave up 5 bases and J gave up 7 bases; unmatched junction bases: 13. CDR1 LNHNV and CDR2 YYDKDF come from the germline V gene (reference sequence). The CDR3 runs 17 residues. Here the CDR3 reads CATSGPPGLAAYNEQFF. CDR3 nucleotide sequence: TGTGCCACCAGCGGTCCCCCGGGACTAGCGGCTTATAATGAGCAGTTCTTC. Combining the CDR3 with reference TRBV15 and TRBJ2-1 gives the whole variable domain DAMVIQNPRYQVTQFGKPVTLSCSQTLNHNVMYWYQQKSSQAPKLLFHYYDKDFNNEADTPDNFQSRRPNTSFCFLDIRSPGLGDTAMYLCATSGPPGLAAYNEQFFGPGTRLTVL.

This rearrangement joins TRBV2 to TRBJ1-1; 9 positions agree with TRBD1. Germline CDR1 SNHLY, CDR2 FYNNEI. CDR3 size: 14 residues. Trimming cost V 1 base and J 10 bases; bases outside gene matches: 7. The CDR3 DNA sequence: TGTGCCAGCAGTGAAGGAGGGACAGGGAGCGCAGCTTTCTTT. It translates to CASSEGGTGSAAFF.

This clone was observed a handful of times. Other DNA sequences in the same sample also yield this CDR3. The chain carries TRBV4-3 and TRBJ1-5; D is ambiguous. Trimming cost V 0 bases and J 7 bases, with 7 bases left between them. The CDR3 totals 13 residues. Per the germline V gene, CDR1 is LGHNA and CDR2 is YSLEER. CDR3 sequence (DNA): TGCGCCAGCAGCCAAGATTTTGGCCAGCCCCAGCATTTT. Its translation is CASSQDFGQPQHF.

V is TRBV29-1 and J is TRBJ2-3; tentatively, D is TRBD2 (6 bases). Looked up from germline, CDR1 is SQVTM and CDR2 is ANQGSEA. The CDR3 spans 13 residues. The CDR3 protein is CSALEGNTDTQYF. DNA for the CDR3: TGCAGTGCTTTGGAGGGAAACACAGATACGCAGTATTTT.

The chain employs TRBV15 and TRBJ2-2; 9 bases are shared with TRBD2. Unmatched junction bases numbered 9, after V lost 1 base and J lost 0 bases. The CDR3 consists of 19 residues. Germline V gene lookup returns CDR1 LNHNV and CDR2 YYDKDF (reference sequence). The CDR3 DNA sequence: TGTGCCACCAGCAGAGGCTGGGAGGGACTAGCACCGAACACCGGGGAGCTGTTTTTT. This encodes CATSRGWEGLAPNTGELFF.

This clone turned up a few times. The chain has TRBV28 and TRBJ1-1; D perhaps matches TRBD1 (6 bases). The germline CDR1 and CDR2 sequences are MDHEN and SYDVKM. V was shortened by 2 bases and J by 4 bases, with 17 bases between the two germline ends. The length of the CDR3 is 16 residues. The CDR3 sequence is CASSLKGVPRSTEAFF. For the CDR3, the DNA is TGTGCCAGCAGTTTAAAGGGGGTGCCGCGGAGCACTGAAGCTTTCTTT.

This chain links TRBV2 with TRBJ2-7, with 7 bases lining up with TRBD1. Germline lookup yields CDR1 SNHLY and CDR2 FYNNEI. V trimming: 6 bases; J trimming: 0 bases; junction bases outside the gene matches: 8. The CDR3 spans 15 residues. The CDR3 nucleotides read TGTGCCAGCAGAGGTGGACAGGAGTTCTCCTACGAGCAGTACTTC. Its protein is CASRGGQEFSYEQYF.

This clone was detected only a few times. The CDR3 region has the DNA TGTGCCAGCAGCCAAGAGAGGGAGTCATGGGGGTACTTC. It yields the protein CASSQERESWGYF. The chain uses TRBV4-2 and TRBJ2-7, with D perhaps matching TRBD2 (5 bases). Trimming removed 0 bases from V and 12 bases from J, with 15 bases in between. Germline CDR1 and CDR2: LGHNA and YNFKEQ. This CDR3 has 13 residues.

This chain connects TRBV4-2 to TRBJ2-4; TRBD2 aligns across 8 bases. The ends lost 3 bases at V and 3 bases at J; junction bases unmatched: 10. This CDR3 region has 17 residues. From germline, CDR1 is LGHNA and CDR2 YNFKEQ. The CDR3 is CASSQPLSGRGKNIQYF. Written as DNA, the CDR3 is TGTGCCAGCAGCCAGCCACTTTCCGGGAGGGGCAAAAACATTCAGTACTTC.

The chain recombines TRBV2 with TRBJ2-1, with D tentatively TRBD1 (6 bases). Germline loops: CDR1 SNHLY, CDR2 FYNNEI. The CDR3 sequence is 16 residues long. V was pared by 3 bases and J by 7 bases, with 19 bases between. DNA for the CDR3: TGTGCCAGCAGTGATGCCAAAGGGGGAAATGCGAATGAGCAGTTCTTC. Translation: CASSDAKGGNANEQFF.

This clone has only a few counts. The chain carries TRBV4-3 and TRBJ2-3; unclear D gene. Germline loops: CDR1 LGHNA, CDR2 YSLEER. The length of the CDR3 is 12 residues. The ends were cut back, 1 base at V and 6 bases at J, with 5 bases in the middle. CDR3 DNA sequence: TGCGCCAGCAGCCAAGGTCAGGATACGCAGTATTTT. Translation gives CASSQGQDTQYF.

This clone has more than one count but fewer than ten. This chain links TRBV6-4 with TRBJ1-2, with unresolved D. This CDR3 has 17 amino acids. Trimming removed 3 bases from V and 2 bases from J, with 19 bases in between. Germline V gene sequence: CDR1 MRHNA, CDR2 SNTAGT. The CDR3 DNA follows: TGTGCCAGCAGTGAGAAAGGCCTAACCGGGAGAAACTATGGCTACACCTTC. Translated: CASSEKGLTGRNYGYTF.

The J gene is TRBJ2-1, the V gene TRBV7-8; a weak D match, TRBD2 (6 bases). V dropped 5 bases and J dropped 0 bases, with 11 bases sitting between them. The CDR3 sequence is 15 residues long. Germline V lookup: CDR1 SGHVS, CDR2 FQNEAQ. CDR3 residues: CASSPGLSSYNEQFF. CDR3 nucleotide sequence: TGTGCCAGCAGCCCTGGACTAAGCTCCTACAATGAGCAGTTCTTC.

This clone was found a few times. The CDR3 region is CASSSSPGRYTEAFF. The CDR3 region has the DNA TGTGCCAGCAGCTCCTCACCAGGGAGGTACACTGAAGCTTTCTTT. The chain is built from TRBV13 and TRBJ1-1; D is possibly TRBD1 (5 bases). Trimming left V 4 bases short and J 3 bases short, with 15 bases between. The CDR3 is 15 residues long. CDR1 PRHDT and CDR2 FYEKMQ come from the germline V gene (reference sequence).

V usage is TRBV28 and J usage is TRBJ1-2; D is possibly TRBD1 (6 bases). V was cut by 5 bases and J by 4 bases, with 20 bases left in between. The CDR3 is 16 amino acids. Germline V gene sequence: CDR1 MDHEN, CDR2 SYDVKM. This CDR3 reads CASSEVGGRRVYGYTF. CDR3 sequence (DNA): TGTGCCAGCAGTGAGGTGGGGGGGCGCAGGGTCTATGGCTACACCTTC.

The rearrangement links TRBV14 to TRBJ2-1; TRBD2 agrees at 10 bases. The CDR3 loop spans 17 amino acids. Per the germline V gene, CDR1 is SGHDN and CDR2 is FVKESK. The V and J ends lost 4 bases and 9 bases, in that order; junction bases with no gene match: 15. The CDR3 spells CASSPLSWLAGESEQFF. In DNA, the CDR3 is TGTGCCAGCAGCCCCCTAAGCTGGCTAGCGGGGGAGAGTGAGCAGTTCTTC.

J is TRBJ2-4 and V is TRBV6-5, with 7 bases that match TRBD2. CDR3 size: 14 residues. V dropped 5 bases and J dropped 0; count of bases not matched to a gene: 1. CDR1 is MNHEY, CDR2 SVGAGI, per germline. CDR3 in DNA: TGTGCCAGCAGTGTAGCGGGAGCCAAAAACATTCAGTACTTC. This translates into CASSVAGAKNIQYF.

The chain links TRBV25-1 to TRBJ2-7; D is unclear. The CDR3 is made up of 15 amino acids. Germline V gene data show CDR1 as MGHDK and CDR2 as SYGVNS. V was pared by 4 bases and J by 2 bases, with 15 bases between. The CDR3 sequence is CASSVFRVGTYEQYF. CDR3 nucleotide sequence: TGTGCCAGCAGTGTATTTCGGGTTGGTACCTACGAGCAGTACTTC.

This clone was seen many times. V gene TRBV9 combines with J gene TRBJ2-7; D not certain. CDR3 length: 15 residues. Per germline, CDR1 SGDLS and CDR2 YYNGEE. V was cut by 0 bases and J by 2 bases, with 12 bases left in between. The CDR3, as DNA: TGTGCCAGCAGCGTAGGTAGTAGTTCCGCCTACGAGCAGTACTTC. Amino acid sequence: CASSVGSSSAYEQYF.

The chain couples TRBV29-1 to TRBJ2-1; a weak D match, TRBD1 (5 bases). The CDR3 totals 14 residues. The germline V and J ends were trimmed by 5 bases and 0 bases, with 11 bases remaining between them. CDR1 SQVTM and CDR2 ANQGSEA come from the germline V gene. CDR3 sequence reads: CSVQGYDSYNEQFF. The CDR3 DNA reads TGCAGCGTTCAGGGCTATGACTCCTACAATGAGCAGTTCTTC.

V is TRBV6-6 and J is TRBJ1-3, with 7 bases that match TRBD1. The V and J ends lost 5 bases and 2 bases, in that order; junction bases with no gene match: 6. Germline CDR1 and CDR2: MNHNY and SVGAGI (reference sequence). This CDR3 comprises 15 residues. The CDR3 region is CASSPLDRAGNTIYF. In DNA form, the CDR3 reads TGTGCCAGCAGTCCTCTAGACAGGGCTGGAAACACCATATATTTT.

The chain combines TRBV7-6 with TRBJ1-3, with 10 bases matching TRBD1. Per germline, CDR1 SGHVS and CDR2 FNYEAQ. J was trimmed by 4 bases and V by 0 bases; bases with no gene match: 6. There are 17 residues in the CDR3. The CDR3 is CASSLAPGQGRGNTIYF. CDR3 coding DNA: TGTGCCAGCAGCTTAGCGCCGGGACAGGGGAGAGGAAACACCATATATTTT.

The count of this clone is one. This sequence joins TRBV19 and TRBJ1-2; D not certain. Trimming took 3 bases from V and 2 from J, leaving 7 bases between them. This CDR3 spans 13 amino acids. The germline gives CDR1 LNHDA, CDR2 SQIVND (reference sequence). The CDR3 reads CASSISGNYGYTF. CDR3 DNA: TGTGCCAGTAGTATTTCGGGAAACTATGGCTACACCTTC.

The chain joins TRBV11-2 to TRBJ2-2; tentative D call: TRBD1 (5 bases). Germline lookup yields CDR1 SGHAT and CDR2 FQNNGV. V lost 5 bases, J lost 6 bases, and 13 bases lay in between. The CDR3 is 14 amino acids. The CDR3, as DNA: TGTGCCAGCAGCCGCATTAGGGGATCCGGGGAGCTGTTTTTT. It codes for CASSRIRGSGELFF.

There are a few counts of this clone. The rearrangement uses TRBV15 and TRBJ1-5, with D hard to call. The CDR3 sequence is 15 residues long. Germline V lookup: CDR1 LNHNV, CDR2 YYDKDF (reference sequence). Trimming stripped 0 bases from V and 0 bases from J, with 6 bases between. The CDR3 bases are TGTGCCACCAGCAGAGATTTTATTAGCAATCAGCCCCAGCATTTT. Encoded protein: CATSRDFISNQPQHF.

The chain combines TRBV30 with TRBJ2-7; TRBD1 agrees at 7 bases. Germline V CDR1 and CDR2: GTSNPN, SVGIG (reference sequence). V was clipped by 0 bases and J by 3 bases; unmatched bases: 8. The CDR3 sequence is 15 residues long. The CDR3 region is CAWSVLGTVGYEQYF. The CDR3 coding sequence is TGTGCCTGGAGTGTACTTGGGACAGTGGGCTACGAGCAGTACTTC.

This clone was counted between two and nine times. The chain carries TRBV23-1 and TRBJ1-5; 9 bases agree with TRBD1. TRBV23-1 is an open reading frame, and its role is uncertain. After removal of 0 bases from V and 3 bases from J, the junction contained 9 bases not matched to a gene. The CDR3 covers 18 residues. CDR3 nucleotides: TGCGCCAGCAGTCAATCGGAATGGGACAGGGTCATCAATCAGCCCCAGCATTTT. Amino acids: CASSQSEWDRVINQPQHF.

This clone was detected a few times. The chain links TRBV4-3 to TRBJ2-1, with 10 bases lining up with TRBD1. In germline, CDR1 is LGHNA, CDR2 YSLEER. Trimming took 4 bases from V and 6 from J; bases not matched to a gene: 6. The CDR3 is made up of 15 amino acids. The CDR3 DNA sequence: TGCGCCAGCAGCCCAGACAGGGGGCTCGGCAATGAGCAGTTCTTC. The encoded protein is CASSPDRGLGNEQFF.

In this sample, this clone turned up a few times. The chain's CDR3 is CASSEIPAGGPTDTQYF. For the CDR3, the DNA is TGTGCCAGCAGTGAAATTCCAGCGGGAGGCCCCACAGATACGCAGTATTTT. This sequence joins TRBV25-1 and TRBJ2-3, with TRBD2 matching 9 bases. CDR1 and CDR2 (germline): MGHDK, SYGVNS. V lost 2 bases and J lost 2; bases outside the gene matches: 8. The length of the CDR3 is 17 residues.

This clone was detected only a few times. The chain has TRBV28 and TRBJ2-5; possibly TRBD1 for D (5 bases). The V and J ends lost 6 bases and 4 bases respectively, with 15 bases between them. Germline values: CDR1 MDHEN, CDR2 SYDVKM. The CDR3 extends over 14 amino acids. CDR3 bases: TGTGCCAGCAGCCTCCAGGGCTTGACAGAGACCCAGTACTTC. It codes for CASSLQGLTETQYF. The full variable domain, rest sourced from reference TRBV28 and TRBJ2-5, is DVKVTQSSRYLVKRTGEKVFLECVQDMDHENMFWYRQDPGLGLRLIYFSYDVKMKEKGDIPEGYSVSREKKERFSLILESASTNQTSMYLCASSLQGLTETQYFGPGTRLLVL.

There are a few counts of this clone. The chain carries TRBV27 and TRBJ2-7; D is undetermined. CDR3 length: 14 amino acids. Between the trimmed V and J ends, which lost 2 bases and 2 bases, there was a span of 10 bases. Germline assignment: CDR1 MNHEY and CDR2 SMNVEV (reference sequence). In DNA, the CDR3 is TGTGCCAGCAGTTTAGAGTCCCGCGCCTACGAGCAGTACTTC. This gives the protein CASSLESRAYEQYF.